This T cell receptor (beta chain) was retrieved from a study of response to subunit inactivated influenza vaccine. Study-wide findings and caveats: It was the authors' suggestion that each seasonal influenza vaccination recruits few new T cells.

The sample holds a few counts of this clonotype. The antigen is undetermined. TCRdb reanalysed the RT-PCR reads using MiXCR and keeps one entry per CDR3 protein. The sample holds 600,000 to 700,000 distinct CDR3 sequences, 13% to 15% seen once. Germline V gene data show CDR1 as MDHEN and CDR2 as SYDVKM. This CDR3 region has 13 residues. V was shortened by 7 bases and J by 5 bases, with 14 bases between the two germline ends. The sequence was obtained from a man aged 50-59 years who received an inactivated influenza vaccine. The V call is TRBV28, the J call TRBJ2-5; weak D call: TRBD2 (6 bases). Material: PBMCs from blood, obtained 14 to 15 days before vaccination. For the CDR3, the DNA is TGTGCCAGCAAAGGCAGCGGGCGCGAGACCCAGTACTTC. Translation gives CASKGSGRETQYF.